A single sample gave rise to the 5 T cell receptor beta chains below, sequenced in a study of T cells in Graves' hyperthyroidism and ophthalmopathy. Researchers amplified the TCR beta CDR3 regions from RNA transcripts. HTBI primers were used for first-round RT-PCR of the TCR CDR3. TCRdb passed the multiplex PCR reads through MiXCR, listing each CDR3 protein once. This sample has 500,000 to 650,000 distinct CDR3 sequences, with approximately 15% found just once. Specimen: blood. The receptors originated from a woman aged 50 to 60 with Graves' ophthalmopathy.

This clonotype appeared many times. The gene calls are TRBV28 and TRBJ1-5, with D possibly TRBD1 on 6 matching bases. The ends were cut back, 3 bases at V and 1 base at J, with 7 bases in the middle. The V gene's germline CDR1 is MDHEN and CDR2 SYDVKM. The CDR3 contains 14 residues. This CDR3 reads CASSFDRSNQPQHF. As DNA, the CDR3 is TGTGCCAGCAGTTTCGACAGGAGCAATCAGCCCCAGCATTTT.

The gene calls are TRBV20-1 and TRBJ1-3, with D possibly being TRBD1 (5 bases). Per germline, CDR1 DFQATT and CDR2 SNEGSKA (reference sequence). This CDR3 is built from 13 residues. V shed 7 bases and J shed 0 bases, with 10 bases lying between them. This chain's CDR3 is CSGGSSSGNTIYF. Here the CDR3 DNA reads TGCAGTGGGGGGAGTAGCTCTGGAAACACCATATATTTT.

This sequence joins TRBV5-8 and TRBJ1-2, with D possibly matching TRBD1 (5 bases). The CDR3 has 13 residues. The V and J ends lost 7 bases and 6 bases respectively, with 16 bases between them. CDR1 is SGHTS and CDR2 is YDEGEE in the germline V gene. The CDR3 loop is CASVPRGMDGYTF. The CDR3 DNA is TGTGCCAGCGTACCTCGGGGGATGGATGGCTACACCTTC.

Worth noting for this clonotype: One base away lies a much larger clone, so this may be a sequencing read error. The chain links TRBV12-3 or TRBV12-4 to TRBJ2-1, with TRBD1 identical over 8 bases. This CDR3 is built from 16 residues. The CDR3 region has the DNA TGTGCCAGCACTTTAGGGGAAACGACAGGGGTCAATGAGCAGCTCTTC. Protein sequence: CASTLGETTGVNEQLF.

This clonotype was counted ten times or more. The CDR3 nucleotides are TGCAGTGCTAGACCGTTGACAGGGGTGGTGACAGATACGCAGTATTTT. This codes for CSARPLTGVVTDTQYF. The chain recombines TRBV20-1 with TRBJ2-3; 8 positions agree with TRBD1. The CDR3 runs 16 residues. Per germline, CDR1 DFQATT and CDR2 SNEGSKA (reference sequence). V trimming: 2 bases; J trimming: 3 bases; junction bases outside the gene matches: 10.